The T cell receptor (beta chain) described here comes from a study of response to subunit inactivated influenza vaccine. This CDR3 contains 12 residues. Germline lookup yields CDR1 SEHNR and CDR2 FQNEAQ (reference sequence). Trimming removed 4 bases at V and 8 bases at J, with 9 bases between. Using its own MiXCR run on the RT-PCR reads, TCRdb lists one record per CDR3 protein. The top ten clones hold 6.5% to 8.5% of a sample with some 640,000 distinct CDR3 sequences, approximately 15% of them seen once. Here the sequenced sample was PBMCs from blood, taken 14 to 15 days before vaccination. The origin of this receptor is a man between 50 and 59 years old who received an inactivated influenza vaccine. The chain recombines TRBV7-9 with TRBJ1-3, with D unresolved. CDR3 nucleotides: TGTGCCAGCAGCTCCCTACGGGACACCATATATTTT. Encoded protein: CASSSLRDTIYF.